This T cell receptor (beta chain) was profiled in a study of blood T cell repertoires in COVID-19. Germline V gene sequence: CDR1 SGHRS, CDR2 YFSETQ. The CDR3 is 13 residues long. V lost 7 bases and J lost 8, with 18 bases in between. Clones were sequenced by immunoSEQ multiplex PCR, and TCRdb holds only the in-frame ones, with some missing. The table lists around 70,000 clones, over 75% of them singletons. The source is an elderly woman with active or convalescent COVID-19. The specimen sequenced was peripheral blood. The chain has TRBV5-1 and TRBJ1-2; the D gene is possibly TRBD1 (6 bases). The CDR3 sequence: CASSRQDWGGYTF. CDR3 coding DNA: TGCGCCAGCTCTCGACAGGACTGGGGAGGCTACACCTTC. Supplemented by reference TRBV5-1 and TRBJ1-2, the full variable domain reads KAGVTQTPRYLIKTRGQQVTLSCSPISGHRSVSWYQQTPGQGLQFLFEYFSETQRNKGNFPGRFSGRQFSNSRSEMNVSTLELGDSALYLCASSRQDWGGYTFGSGTRLTVV.